The sequence of this T cell receptor beta chain was determined in a study of T cells in tumors after PD-1 blockade. About the study: Daily vismodegib 150 mg continued in a subset of anti-PD-1-treated patients.

Sequencing was performed with immunoSEQ multiplex PCR; in TCRdb, only in-frame clones are kept and a portion is missing. This sample carries around 50,000 clones, under 85% of them seen once, and the ten largest clones take 8.7%. The CDR3 is made up of 13 amino acids. Looked up from germline, CDR1 is MNHEY and CDR2 is SVGAGI. Germline trimming cut 6 bases from V and 6 bases from J; bases unmatched to any gene: 7. The receptor's source is a human donor with advanced basal cell or squamous cell carcinoma (not recorded which). The V gene is TRBV6-5, the J gene TRBJ1-2; TRBD1 matches at 7 bases. The sequences come from PBMCs, collected before anti-PD-1 therapy. CDR3 region: CASRRWQGDGYTF. The CDR3 nucleotides are TGTGCCAGCAGAAGGTGGCAGGGGGATGGCTACACCTTC.